These T cell receptor beta chains were read from a single sample in a study of cytomegalovirus exposure and HLA in healthy donors. Assay used: immunoSEQ multiplex PCR; TCRdb lists only in-frame clones, some missing. The table records 55,000 to 70,000 clones, 80% to 90% of them present only once. Sample: PBMCs. These receptors were obtained from a woman younger than 45 in good health and CMV-seronegative. The conserved cysteine and the conserved F or W are not part of the CDR3 here. The order of the fields is clone size, V gene, CDR3 protein. Clone size is shown for a subset of rows, as once, few, many or a class of expanded clone.

NA | TRBV7-3 | ASSITSGGSYNEQF
NA | TRBV19 | ASSPLGTGNTEAF
NA | TRBV4-3 | ASSPRAGQGDIGYT
NA | TRBV10-2 | ASSMTGSSGNTIY
NA | TRBV7-2 | ASSQDYRAYEQY
NA | TRBV5-1 | ASSSSSTSGGAEQF
NA | TRBV28 | ASSPVAPYEQY
NA | TRBV10-1 | ATGQGQSYNEQF
NA | TRBV15 | ATSRVSAGPYNEQF
few | TRBV28 | ASSLRQGDTEAF
NA | TRBV2 | ASSVGGNTEAF
NA | TRBV7-2 | ASSLTRTGGWGTGELF
NA | TRBV19 | ASTPDGEGRRRGDTQY
NA | TRBV6-5 | ASIPTGGHTEAF
NA | TRBV5-1 | ASSYVQGAGYEQY
NA | TRBV6-4 | ASRTTSANGELF
few | TRBV5-4 | ASSFLGAGGTEAF
once | TRBV19 | ASSIGGTGVEKLF
NA | TRBV10-3 | AIMTASGRNGTGELF
NA | TRBV6-1 | AISRGDLAKNIQY
once | TRBV7-2 | ASSLPEVDEQF
NA | TRBV7-2 | ASSSTGGTNEKLF
NA | TRBV4-3 | ASSPELTLRQGWFYGYT
NA | TRBV6-6 | ASSSYSPNTGELF
few | TRBV30 | AWSRLAGETGELF
few | TRBV7-2 | ASLHPGQGNQPQH
once | TRBV10-3 | AITQGTGEYGYT
NA | TRBV29-1 | SVEGAGGSKLF
few | TRBV5-1 | ASSLGLAGGHNEQF
NA | TRBV27 | ASSQDRSNQPQH
NA | TRBV5-1 | ASSFGGGGSYEQY
NA | TRBV5-1 | ASSLQFRGGASGSAGELF
NA | TRBV28 | ASRYRGLQETQY
few | TRBV6-1 | ASSEWGGLPPNQPQH
few | TRBV5-4 | ASSLARAGATDTQY
NA | TRBV27 | ASRPINYNEKLF
NA | TRBV5-1 | ASSLSPPRGNYGYT
NA | TRBV28 | GSRRSNQPRH
NA | TRBV19 | ASSPTGPGELF
NA | TRBV9 | ASSVSGRAFTGELF
NA | TRBV9 | ASSVVGGSITDTQY
once | TRBV4-1 | ASSHEAPRDRVTGELF
NA | TRBV4-3 | ASRRGDLPDTEAF
NA | TRBV7-2 | ASSLVKAGGTDYEKLF
NA | TRBV15 | ATSRRTSVTDTQY
NA | TRBV19 | ASSTWTGGSILTGNTIY
few | TRBV28 | ASRGGNEPQH
NA | TRBV11-2 | ASSLDDSSSYEQY
NA | TRBV15 | ATSSRGSSYEQY
NA | TRBV30 | AADYGEDHKNYGYT
NA | TRBV9 | ASSGYRDGQPQH
NA | TRBV16 | ASSRRVPGQGRLGYEQY
NA | TRBV30 | AWRRRANTGELF
NA | TRBV5-4 | ASSPRLAGALNEQY
NA | TRBV9 | ASSVTGGTSGTDTQY
NA | TRBV7-2 | ASSLSSGRVYDTQY